Listed here are 6 T cell receptor beta chains from one sample, sequenced in a study of blood T cell repertoires in COVID-19. The data were produced by immunoSEQ multiplex PCR, yet TCRdb's version contains in-frame clones alone and is incomplete. The data contain tens of thousands of clones, under 85% of them seen just once; the ten biggest clones take up about an eighth. Sequencing used peripheral blood. The receptor set was obtained from a man in his fifties with COVID-19, enrolled during active disease.

This chain joins TRBV18 and TRBJ1-1; D possibly corresponds to TRBD1 (6 bases). The CDR3 has 14 amino acids. Germline V CDR1 and CDR2: KGHSH, LQKENI. Deletions cut 3 bases from V and 1 base from J, with 9 bases between. The CDR3: CASSPQGRNTEAFF. The CDR3 DNA reads TGTGCCAGCTCACCTCAGGGGCGGAACACTGAAGCTTTCTTT.

CDR3 in DNA: TGTGCCAGCAGCTTGGGACTAGCGGGGGGGAATGAGCAGTTCTTC. Translation gives CASSLGLAGGNEQFF. The chain has TRBV5-6 and TRBJ2-1, with 14 bases that match TRBD2. Germline V gene data show CDR1 as SGHDT and CDR2 as YYEEEE. V lost 0 bases to trimming and J lost 7 bases; unmatched junction nucleotides: 0. The CDR3 is 15 residues long.

The rearrangement uses TRBV19 and TRBJ1-1, with TRBD1 matching over 11 bases. Per germline, CDR1 LNHDA and CDR2 SQIVND (reference sequence). The CDR3 contains 16 residues. V was pared by 4 bases and J by 11 bases, with 15 bases of the junction left unmatched. CDR3 DNA sequence: TGTGCCAGTAGTAGCATCGTAACTCCGGGACAGGGGGACGCTTTCTTT. Protein sequence: CASSSIVTPGQGDAFF.

The rearrangement uses TRBV5-4 and TRBJ2-7; TRBD1 might be the D (5 bases). Germline assignment: CDR1 SGHNT and CDR2 YYREEE (reference sequence). CDR3 length: 16 residues. The V and J ends lost 1 base and 0 bases respectively, with 14 bases between them. CDR3 region: CASSLRVGRASYEQYF. The CDR3 DNA is TGTGCCAGCAGCTTGAGGGTGGGCAGGGCCTCCTACGAGCAGTACTTC.

This clone was counted once. This chain links TRBV11-1 with TRBJ1-1, with TRBD1 matching 7 bases. The germline gives CDR1 SGHAT, CDR2 FQDESV (reference sequence). This CDR3 has 15 amino acids. With 6 bases clipped from V and 3 bases from J, the junction kept 10 bases outside the gene matches. The CDR3 DNA is TGTGCCAGCAGACCACAGGGGAGGTGGGACACTGAAGCTTTCTTT. Its translation: CASRPQGRWDTEAFF.

The rearrangement links TRBV7-9 to TRBJ1-2; D is uncertain. Between the trimmed V and J ends, which lost 2 bases and 4 bases, there was a span of 11 bases. The CDR3 runs to 14 residues. CDR1 SEHNR and CDR2 FQNEAQ come from the germline V gene (reference sequence). The CDR3 sequence: CASSLIGQAYGYTF. Here the CDR3 DNA reads TGTGCCAGCAGCTTAATAGGTCAGGCCTATGGCTACACCTTC.